The clone carrying this T cell receptor beta chain was counted many times. What it binds is not known. The data were obtained in a study of Graves' ophthalmopathy and Graves' hyperthyroidism. General study results and limits: Blood repertoires reportedly contained most expanded thyroid clonotypes above 0.001 frequency. This model predicted ophthalmopathy progression (sensitivity around 71%, specificity about 72%).

Beta-chain TCR CDR3 regions were amplified from RNA transcripts. RT-PCR with HTBI primers came first, then second-round multiplex PCR. Each CDR3 protein gets one entry after TCRdb re-called the multiplex PCR reads with MiXCR. The sample yields approximately 640,000 distinct CDR3 sequences, roughly 41% seen once. PBMCs had their origin in fresh peripheral blood (approximately 9.9 ml). The clonotype was recovered from an adult man with Graves' ophthalmopathy. Sequencing was done on a sample of peripheral blood.

The CDR3 reads CAIHSEAFF. CDR3 bases: TGTGCCATCCACAGTGAAGCTTTCTTT. The chain is built from TRBV6-5 and TRBJ1-1; D uncertain. Germline V CDR1 and CDR2: MNHEY, SVGAGI. The V end lost 10 bases, the J end lost 7 bases, and 7 bases lay between the germline ends. The CDR3 spans 9 residues.